This TCR beta chain derives from a study of shared clonotypes between healthy human individuals. The table lists this clone with many counts. Clones were sequenced by immunoSEQ multiplex PCR, and TCRdb holds only the in-frame ones, with some missing. Of 1 million to 1.3 million clones listed, 75% to 85% are singletons. This CDR3 has 13 residues. CDR1 is SGHRS and CDR2 is YFSETQ in the germline V gene. V lost 0 bases and J lost 5, with 8 bases in between. Sequencing input: memory CD4+ T cells from PBMCs. The sample's subset: CD45RA-negative fraction. The chain joins TRBV5-1 to TRBJ2-5; D is ambiguous. The receptor's source is a man aged 18-30 years in good health. Some clones in this sample may be carry-over from other donors' samples. CDR3 amino acids: CASSLGIWETQYF. CDR3 DNA: TGCGCCAGCAGCTTGGGGATTTGGGAGACCCAGTACTTC.